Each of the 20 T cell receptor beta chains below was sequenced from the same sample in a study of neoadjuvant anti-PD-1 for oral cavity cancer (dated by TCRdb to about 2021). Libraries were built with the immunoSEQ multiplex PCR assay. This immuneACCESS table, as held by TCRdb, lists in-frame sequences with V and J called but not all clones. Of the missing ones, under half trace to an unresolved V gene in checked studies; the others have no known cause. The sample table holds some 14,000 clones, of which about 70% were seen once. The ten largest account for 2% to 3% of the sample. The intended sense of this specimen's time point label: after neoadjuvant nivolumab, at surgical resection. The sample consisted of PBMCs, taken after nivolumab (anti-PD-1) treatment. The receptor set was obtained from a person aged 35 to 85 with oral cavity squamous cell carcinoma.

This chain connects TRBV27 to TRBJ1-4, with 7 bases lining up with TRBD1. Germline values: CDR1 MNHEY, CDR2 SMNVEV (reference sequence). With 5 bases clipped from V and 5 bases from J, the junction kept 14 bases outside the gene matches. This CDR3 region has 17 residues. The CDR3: CASSMTGSGRMNEKLFF. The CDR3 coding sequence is TGTGCCAGCAGTATGACAGGGTCTGGGCGGATGAATGAAAAACTGTTTTTT.

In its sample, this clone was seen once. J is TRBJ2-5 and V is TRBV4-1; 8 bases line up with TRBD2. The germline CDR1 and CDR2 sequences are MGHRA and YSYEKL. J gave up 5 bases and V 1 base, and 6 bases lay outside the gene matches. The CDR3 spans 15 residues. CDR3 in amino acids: CASSQGLAGFETQYF. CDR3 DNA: TGCGCCAGCAGCCAAGGGCTAGCGGGTTTCGAGACCCAGTACTTC.

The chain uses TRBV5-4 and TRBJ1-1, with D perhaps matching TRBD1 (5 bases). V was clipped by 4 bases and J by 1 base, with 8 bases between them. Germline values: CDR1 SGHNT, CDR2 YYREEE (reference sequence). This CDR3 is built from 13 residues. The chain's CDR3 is CASSADRNTEAFF. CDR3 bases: TGTGCCAGCAGCGCCGACAGGAACACTGAAGCTTTCTTT. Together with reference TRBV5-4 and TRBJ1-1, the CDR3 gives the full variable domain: ETGVTQSPTHLIKTRGQQVTLRCSSQSGHNTVSWYQQALGQGPQFIFQYYREEENGRGNFPPRFSGLQFPNYSSELNVNALELDDSALYLCASSADRNTEAFFGQGTRLTVV.

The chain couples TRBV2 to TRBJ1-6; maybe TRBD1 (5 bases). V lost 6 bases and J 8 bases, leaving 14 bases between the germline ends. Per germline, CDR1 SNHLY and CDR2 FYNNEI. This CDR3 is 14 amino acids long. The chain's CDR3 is CASRYRDRYSPLHF. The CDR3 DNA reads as TGTGCCAGCAGATACCGGGACCGCTATTCACCCCTCCACTTT. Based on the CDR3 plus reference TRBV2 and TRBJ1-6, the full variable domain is EPEVTQTPSHQVTQMGQEVILRCVPISNHLYFYWYRQILGQKVEFLVSFYNNEISEKSEIFDDQFSVERPDGSNFTLKIRSTKLEDSAMYFCASRYRDRYSPLHFGNGTRLTVT.

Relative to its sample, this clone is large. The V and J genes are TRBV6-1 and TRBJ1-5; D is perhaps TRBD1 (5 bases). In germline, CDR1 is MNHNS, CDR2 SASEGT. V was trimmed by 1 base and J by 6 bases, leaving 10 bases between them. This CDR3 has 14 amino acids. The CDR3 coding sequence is TGTGCCAGCAGTGAAGAGGGGCCCCCTCAGCCCCAGCATTTT. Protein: CASSEEGPPQPQHF.

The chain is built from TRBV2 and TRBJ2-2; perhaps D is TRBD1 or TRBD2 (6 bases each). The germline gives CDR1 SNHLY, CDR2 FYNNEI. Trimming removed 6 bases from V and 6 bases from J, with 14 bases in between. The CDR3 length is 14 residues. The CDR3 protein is CASRARGRPGELFF. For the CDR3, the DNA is TGTGCCAGCAGAGCACGGGGGCGTCCCGGGGAGCTGTTTTTT.

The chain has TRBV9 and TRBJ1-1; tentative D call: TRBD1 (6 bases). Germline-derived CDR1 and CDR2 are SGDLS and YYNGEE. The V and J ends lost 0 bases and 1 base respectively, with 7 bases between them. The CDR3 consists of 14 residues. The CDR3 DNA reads TGTGCCAGCAGCGTAGTGGACAGGAACACTGAAGCTTTCTTT. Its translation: CASSVVDRNTEAFF.

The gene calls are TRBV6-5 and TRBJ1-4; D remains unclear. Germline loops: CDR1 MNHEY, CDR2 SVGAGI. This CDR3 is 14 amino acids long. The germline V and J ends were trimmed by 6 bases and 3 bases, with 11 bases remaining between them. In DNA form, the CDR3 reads TGTGCCAGCAGCTCCCGACGGGCTAATGAAAAACTGTTTTTT. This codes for CASSSRRANEKLFF.

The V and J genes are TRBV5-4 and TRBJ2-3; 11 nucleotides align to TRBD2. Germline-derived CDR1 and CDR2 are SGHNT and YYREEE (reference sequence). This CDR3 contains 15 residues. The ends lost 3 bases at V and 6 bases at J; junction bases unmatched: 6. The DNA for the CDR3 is TGTGCCAGCAGCTCTGGACTAGCGGGCGTGGATACGCAGTATTTT. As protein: CASSSGLAGVDTQYF. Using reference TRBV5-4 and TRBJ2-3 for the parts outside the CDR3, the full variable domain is ETGVTQSPTHLIKTRGQQVTLRCSSQSGHNTVSWYQQALGQGPQFIFQYYREEENGRGNFPPRFSGLQFPNYSSELNVNALELDDSALYLCASSSGLAGVDTQYFGPGTRLTVL.

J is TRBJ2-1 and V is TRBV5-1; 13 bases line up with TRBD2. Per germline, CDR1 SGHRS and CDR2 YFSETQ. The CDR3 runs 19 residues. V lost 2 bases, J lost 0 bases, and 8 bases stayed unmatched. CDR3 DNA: TGCGCCAGCAGCTTCCCCCTGACTAGCGGGAGGCTCTCCTACAATGAGCAGTTCTTC. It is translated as CASSFPLTSGRLSYNEQFF.

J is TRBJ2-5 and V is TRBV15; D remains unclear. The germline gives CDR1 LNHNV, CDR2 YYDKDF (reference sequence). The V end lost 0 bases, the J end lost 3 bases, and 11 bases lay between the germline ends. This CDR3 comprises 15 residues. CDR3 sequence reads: CATSRDIGPEETQYF. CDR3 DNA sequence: TGTGCCACCAGCAGAGATATTGGACCCGAAGAGACCCAGTACTTC.

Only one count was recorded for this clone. Here the CDR3 reads CASSVGDSPNYGYTF. CDR3 sequence (DNA): TGTGCCAGCAGTGTCGGGGACAGCCCTAACTATGGCTACACCTTC. The V call is TRBV6-1, the J call TRBJ1-2, with 7 bases matching TRBD1. V was pared by 4 bases and J by 0 bases, with 5 bases of the junction left unmatched. The CDR3 consists of 15 residues. Germline-derived CDR1 and CDR2 are MNHNS and SASEGT.

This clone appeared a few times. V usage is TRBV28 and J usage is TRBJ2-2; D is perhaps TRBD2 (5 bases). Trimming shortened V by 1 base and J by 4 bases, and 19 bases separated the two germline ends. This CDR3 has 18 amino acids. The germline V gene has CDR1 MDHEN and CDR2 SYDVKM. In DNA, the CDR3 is TGTGCCAGCAGTTTATTCGCTGGGCAGGTCCGGGGCACCGGGGAGCTGTTTTTT. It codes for CASSLFAGQVRGTGELFF.

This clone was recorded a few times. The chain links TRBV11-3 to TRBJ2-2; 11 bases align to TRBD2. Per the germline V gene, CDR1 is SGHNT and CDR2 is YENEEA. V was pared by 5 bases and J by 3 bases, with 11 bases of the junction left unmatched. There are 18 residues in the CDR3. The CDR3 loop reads CASSRRGLGLADTGELFF. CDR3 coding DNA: TGTGCCAGCAGCCGTAGGGGACTGGGACTAGCGGACACCGGGGAGCTGTTTTTT.

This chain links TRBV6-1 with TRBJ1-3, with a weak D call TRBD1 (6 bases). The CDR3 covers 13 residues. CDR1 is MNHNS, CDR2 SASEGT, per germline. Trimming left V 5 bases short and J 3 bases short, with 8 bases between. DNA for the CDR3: TGTGCCAGCAGTCGGACAGATGGAAACACCATATATTTT. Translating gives CASSRTDGNTIYF.

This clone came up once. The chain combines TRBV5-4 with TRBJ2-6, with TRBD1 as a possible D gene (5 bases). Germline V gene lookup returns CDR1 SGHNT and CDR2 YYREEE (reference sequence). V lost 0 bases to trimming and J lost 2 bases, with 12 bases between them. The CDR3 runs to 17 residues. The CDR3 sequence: CASSLGGRAPGANVLTF. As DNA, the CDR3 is TGTGCCAGCAGCTTGGGGGGCAGGGCCCCTGGGGCCAACGTCCTGACTTTC.

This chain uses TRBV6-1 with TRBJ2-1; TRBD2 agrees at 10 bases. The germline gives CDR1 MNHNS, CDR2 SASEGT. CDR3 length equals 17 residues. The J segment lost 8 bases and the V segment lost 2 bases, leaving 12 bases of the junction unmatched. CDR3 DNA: TGTGCCAGCAGTGAAAGGGAGCGGGAGGGGGGGAATTATGAGCAGTTCTTC. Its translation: CASSEREREGGNYEQFF.

The CDR3 nucleotides read TGTGCCAGCAGCGTAGATCGACAGGGATTACACTATGGCTACACCTTC. Its protein is CASSVDRQGLHYGYTF. This chain joins TRBV9 and TRBJ1-2, with 7 bases fitting TRBD1. The V segment lost 0 bases and the J segment 3 bases; nucleotides outside the gene matches: 8. This CDR3 contains 16 residues. Germline loops: CDR1 SGDLS, CDR2 YYNGEE. Full variable domain (remainder filled in from reference TRBV9 and TRBJ1-2): DSGVTQTPKHLITATGQRVTLRCSPRSGDLSVYWYQQSLDQGLQFLIQYYNGEERAKGNILERFSAQQFPDLHSELNLSSLELGDSALYFCASSVDRQGLHYGYTFGSGTRLTVV.

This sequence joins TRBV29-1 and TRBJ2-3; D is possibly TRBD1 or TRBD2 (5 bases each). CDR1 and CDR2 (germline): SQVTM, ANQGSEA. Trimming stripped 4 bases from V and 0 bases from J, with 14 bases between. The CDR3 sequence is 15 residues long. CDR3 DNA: TGCAGCGTTGCTCGTGGGGGAACTAGCACAGATACGCAGTATTTT. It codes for CSVARGGTSTDTQYF.

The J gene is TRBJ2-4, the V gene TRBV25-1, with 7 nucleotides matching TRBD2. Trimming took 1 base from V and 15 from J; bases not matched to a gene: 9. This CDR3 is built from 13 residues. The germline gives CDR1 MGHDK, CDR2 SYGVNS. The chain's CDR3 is CASSEWNGGTSYF. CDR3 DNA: TGTGCCAGCAGTGAATGGAACGGGGGGACCTCGTACTTC.